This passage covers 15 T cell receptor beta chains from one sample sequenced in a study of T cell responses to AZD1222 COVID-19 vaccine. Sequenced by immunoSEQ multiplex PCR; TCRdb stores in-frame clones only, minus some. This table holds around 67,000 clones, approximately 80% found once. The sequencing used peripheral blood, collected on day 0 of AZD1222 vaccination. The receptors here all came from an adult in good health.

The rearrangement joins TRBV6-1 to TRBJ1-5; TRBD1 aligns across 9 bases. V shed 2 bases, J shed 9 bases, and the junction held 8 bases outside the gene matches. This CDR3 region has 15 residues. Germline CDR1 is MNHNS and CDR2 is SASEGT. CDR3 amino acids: CASSESGQGSRPQHF. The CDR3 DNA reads TGTGCCAGCAGTGAATCTGGACAGGGGTCAAGGCCCCAGCATTTT.

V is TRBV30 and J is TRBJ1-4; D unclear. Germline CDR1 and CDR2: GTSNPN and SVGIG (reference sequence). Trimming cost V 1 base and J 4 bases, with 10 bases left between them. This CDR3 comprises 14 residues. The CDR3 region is CAWSGLGINEKLFF. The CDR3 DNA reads TGTGCCTGGAGTGGTTTGGGGATTAATGAAAAACTGTTTTTT. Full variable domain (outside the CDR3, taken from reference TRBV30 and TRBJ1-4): SQTIHQWPATLVQPVGSPLSLECTVEGTSNPNLYWYRQAAGRGLQLLFYSVGIGQISSEVPQNLSASRPQDRQFILSSKKLLLSDSGFYLCAWSGLGINEKLFFGSGTQLSVL.

Here the CDR3 DNA reads TGTGCCTGGAGTTCTGTTCAAAAGACGGGACAAGTCCAGTTCTTC. It translates to CAWSSVQKTGQVQFF. This sequence joins TRBV30 and TRBJ2-1; TRBD1 might be the D (6 bases). Trimming pared 2 bases from V and 13 bases from J, leaving 24 bases between. In germline, CDR1 is GTSNPN, CDR2 SVGIG (reference sequence). The CDR3 runs to 15 residues. The whole variable domain, filled in from reference TRBV30 and TRBJ2-1, reads SQTIHQWPATLVQPVGSPLSLECTVEGTSNPNLYWYRQAAGRGLQLLFYSVGIGQISSEVPQNLSASRPQDRQFILSSKKLLLSDSGFYLCAWSSVQKTGQVQFFGPGTRLTVL.

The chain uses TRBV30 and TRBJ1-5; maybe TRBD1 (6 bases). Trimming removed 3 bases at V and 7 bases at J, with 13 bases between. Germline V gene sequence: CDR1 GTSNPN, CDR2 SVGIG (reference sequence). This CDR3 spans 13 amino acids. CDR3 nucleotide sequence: TGTGCCTGGAGCCTACAGGGTTGGCAGCCCCAGCATTTT. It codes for CAWSLQGWQPQHF.

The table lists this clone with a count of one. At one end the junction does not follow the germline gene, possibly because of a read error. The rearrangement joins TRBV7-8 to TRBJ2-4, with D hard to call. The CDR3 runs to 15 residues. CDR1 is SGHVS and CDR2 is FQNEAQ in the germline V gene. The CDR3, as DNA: TGTGCCAGCAGCCCAAGGTCCAGGACCCAAAATATTCAGTACTTC. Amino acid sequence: CASSPRSRTQNIQYF.

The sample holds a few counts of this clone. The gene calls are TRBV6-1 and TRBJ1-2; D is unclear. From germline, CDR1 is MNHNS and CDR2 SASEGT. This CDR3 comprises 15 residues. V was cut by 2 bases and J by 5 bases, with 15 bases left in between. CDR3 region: CASSEREGWFYGYTF. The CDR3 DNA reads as TGTGCCAGCAGTGAAAGGGAGGGTTGGTTTTATGGCTACACCTTC.

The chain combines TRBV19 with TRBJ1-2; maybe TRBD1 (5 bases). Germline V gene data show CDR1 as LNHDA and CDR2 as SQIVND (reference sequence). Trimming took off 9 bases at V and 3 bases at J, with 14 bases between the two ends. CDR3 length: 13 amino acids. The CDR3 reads CASQGVFDYGYTF. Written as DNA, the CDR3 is TGTGCCAGCCAAGGGGTTTTCGACTATGGCTACACCTTC.

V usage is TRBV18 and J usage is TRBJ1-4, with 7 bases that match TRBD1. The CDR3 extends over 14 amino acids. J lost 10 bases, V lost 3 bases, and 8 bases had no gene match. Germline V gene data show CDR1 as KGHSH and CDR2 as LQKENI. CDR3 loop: CASSPLGQDVKLFF. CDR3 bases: TGTGCCAGCTCACCCCTCGGACAGGATGTAAAACTGTTTTTT.

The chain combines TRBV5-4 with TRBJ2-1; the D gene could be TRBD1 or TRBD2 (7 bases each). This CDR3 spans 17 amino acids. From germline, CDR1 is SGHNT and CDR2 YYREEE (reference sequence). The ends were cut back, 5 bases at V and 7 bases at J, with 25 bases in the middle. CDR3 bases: TGTGCCAGCAGTGGGGGAGGGACTTTACAGGGGTGGAATGAGCAGTTCTTC. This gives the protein CASSGGGTLQGWNEQFF. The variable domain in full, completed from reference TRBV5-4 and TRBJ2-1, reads ETGVTQSPTHLIKTRGQQVTLRCSSQSGHNTVSWYQQALGQGPQFIFQYYREEENGRGNFPPRFSGLQFPNYSSELNVNALELDDSALYLCASSGGGTLQGWNEQFFGPGTRLTVL.

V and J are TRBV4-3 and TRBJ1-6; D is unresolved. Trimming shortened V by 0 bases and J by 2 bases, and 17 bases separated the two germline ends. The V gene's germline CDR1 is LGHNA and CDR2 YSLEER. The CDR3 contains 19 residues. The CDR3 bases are TGCGCCAGCAGCCAAGAGATGGTCCTAGGAACCCCCTATAATTCACCCCTCCACTTT. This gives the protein CASSQEMVLGTPYNSPLHF.

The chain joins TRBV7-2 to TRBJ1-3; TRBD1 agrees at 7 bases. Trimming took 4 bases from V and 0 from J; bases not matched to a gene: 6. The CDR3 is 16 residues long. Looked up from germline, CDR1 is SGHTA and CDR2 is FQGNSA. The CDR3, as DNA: TGTGCCAGCAGCTCAGAAGGGGGCCTCTCTGGAAACACCATATATTTT. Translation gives CASSSEGGLSGNTIYF.

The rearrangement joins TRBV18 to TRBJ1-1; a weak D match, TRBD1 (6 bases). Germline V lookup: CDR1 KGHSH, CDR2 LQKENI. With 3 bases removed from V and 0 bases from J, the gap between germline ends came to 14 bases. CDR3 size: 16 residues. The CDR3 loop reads CASSPQGSGLNTEAFF. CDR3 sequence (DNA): TGTGCCAGCTCACCGCAGGGGAGCGGCCTGAACACTGAAGCTTTCTTT.

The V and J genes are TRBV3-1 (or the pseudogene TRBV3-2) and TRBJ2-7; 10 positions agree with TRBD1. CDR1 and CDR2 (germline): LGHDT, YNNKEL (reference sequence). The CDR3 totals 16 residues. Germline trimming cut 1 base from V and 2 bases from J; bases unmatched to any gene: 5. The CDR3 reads CASSQVGTGEAYEQYF. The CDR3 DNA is TGTGCCAGCAGCCAAGTTGGGACAGGGGAAGCCTACGAGCAGTACTTC.

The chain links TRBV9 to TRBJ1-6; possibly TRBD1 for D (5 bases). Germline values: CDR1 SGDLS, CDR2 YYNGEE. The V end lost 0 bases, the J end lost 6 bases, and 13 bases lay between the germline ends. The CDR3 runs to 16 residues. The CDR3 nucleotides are TGTGCCAGCAGCGTAGATGCCAGGGCATCTAATTCACCCCTCCACTTT. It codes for CASSVDARASNSPLHF. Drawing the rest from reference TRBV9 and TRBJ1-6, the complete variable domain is DSGVTQTPKHLITATGQRVTLRCSPRSGDLSVYWYQQSLDQGLQFLIQYYNGEERAKGNILERFSAQQFPDLHSELNLSSLELGDSALYFCASSVDARASNSPLHFGNGTRLTVT.

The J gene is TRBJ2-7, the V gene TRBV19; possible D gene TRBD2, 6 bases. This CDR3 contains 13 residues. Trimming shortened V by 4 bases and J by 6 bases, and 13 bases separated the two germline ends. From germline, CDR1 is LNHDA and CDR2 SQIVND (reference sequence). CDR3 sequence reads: CASSTTYGGEQYF. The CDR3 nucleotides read TGTGCCAGTAGTACAACCTACGGGGGCGAGCAGTACTTC.